This entry lists 3 T cell receptor beta chains sequenced from one sample in a study of blood T cell repertoires in COVID-19. Sequenced by immunoSEQ multiplex PCR; TCRdb stores in-frame clones only, minus some. This repertoire shows 380,000 or so clones, about 80% found once; its top ten account for 1.1%. The sample taken for sequencing was peripheral blood. These receptors came from a human donor with acute or convalescent COVID-19. The donor label of this sample is uncertain.

The gene calls are TRBV6-5 and TRBJ1-2; 10 positions match TRBD1. The germline CDR1 and CDR2 sequences are MNHEY and SVGAGI. The V gene end was trimmed by 6 bases and the J gene end by 6 bases; junction bases not matched to a gene: 4. CDR3 size: 13 residues. The CDR3 nucleotides read TGTGCCAGCAGACGGACAGGGGGACATGGCTACACCTTC. This codes for CASRRTGGHGYTF.

This chain uses TRBV30 with TRBJ1-2; TRBD1 agrees at 10 bases. Germline CDR1 is GTSNPN and CDR2 is SVGIG (reference sequence). The length of the CDR3 is 13 residues. Trimming removed 8 bases from V and 3 bases from J; junction bases left unmatched: 6. The CDR3 spells CAGTGTGDYGYTF. The CDR3 DNA is TGTGCCGGCACCGGGACAGGGGACTATGGCTACACCTTC.

The chain couples TRBV3-1 (or the pseudogene TRBV3-2) to TRBJ1-2; D not certain. The CDR3 runs 15 residues. V shed 2 bases and J shed 1 base, with 11 bases lying between them. CDR1 LGHDT and CDR2 YNNKEL come from the germline V gene (reference sequence). The CDR3 nucleotides read TGTGCCAGCAGCCAATGGTACGGAGGTAACTATGGCTACACCTTC. Encoded protein: CASSQWYGGNYGYTF.